These 10 T cell receptor beta chains were sequenced from one sample in a study of shared clonotypes between healthy human individuals. Libraries were prepared by immunoSEQ multiplex PCR; TCRdb keeps only in-frame clonotypes and omits some of them. Among 2 million to 2.5 million clones listed, roughly 95% were seen once. Input material: naive CD4+ T cells sorted from blood. The subset here: CD45RA+ positively selected. Receptor source: a man between 18 and 29 years old in good health.

The V and J genes are TRBV7-9 and TRBJ2-7; D possibly corresponds to TRBD1 (5 bases). Germline CDR1 SEHNR, CDR2 FQNEAQ (reference sequence). The germline V and J ends were trimmed by 1 base and 3 bases, with 13 bases remaining between them. CDR3 length equals 15 residues. The CDR3 sequence: CASSLVEAGNYEQYF. DNA of the CDR3: TGTGCCAGCAGCTTAGTAGAGGCAGGGAACTACGAGCAGTACTTC. Based on the CDR3 plus reference TRBV7-9 and TRBJ2-7, the full variable domain is DTGVSQNPRHKITKRGQNVTFRCDPISEHNRLYWYRQTLGQGPEFLTYFQNEAQLEKSRLLSDRFSAERPKGSFSTLEIQRTEQGDSAMYLCASSLVEAGNYEQYFGPGTRLTVT.

The chain combines TRBV28 with TRBJ1-5; TRBD1 matches 9 bases. This CDR3 spans 15 amino acids. V was clipped by 5 bases and J by 2 bases; unmatched bases: 4. Germline CDR1 MDHEN, CDR2 SYDVKM. DNA for the CDR3: TGTGCCAGCAGTCACCGGGACAGGGGCAATCAGCCCCAGCATTTT. As protein: CASSHRDRGNQPQHF.

The genes are TRBV11-2 and TRBJ2-7; D assignment may be TRBD1 or TRBD2 (7 bases each). Germline V CDR1 and CDR2: SGHAT, FQNNGV. The length of the CDR3 is 14 residues. Trimming removed 5 bases from V and 9 bases from J, with 20 bases in between. CDR3 nucleotide sequence: TGTGCCAGCAGCCCGTCGCAGGGGGGGTATGGGCAGTACTTC. Its protein is CASSPSQGGYGQYF.

The chain carries TRBV30 and TRBJ1-2, with D hard to call. Germline loops: CDR1 GTSNPN, CDR2 SVGIG (reference sequence). CDR3 length equals 13 residues. Trimming stripped 0 bases from V and 4 bases from J, with 9 bases between. This CDR3 is CAWSVVGGYGYTF. Written as DNA, the CDR3 is TGTGCCTGGAGTGTAGTAGGAGGCTATGGCTACACCTTC.

V gene TRBV9 combines with J gene TRBJ2-7; 9 bases are shared with TRBD2. The V gene's germline CDR1 is SGDLS and CDR2 YYNGEE. J was trimmed by 5 bases and V by 4 bases; bases with no gene match: 7. The length of the CDR3 is 14 residues. The CDR3 region has the DNA TGTGCCAGCAGCCTTCGGACTAGCGCCCACGAGCAGTACTTC. Translating it yields CASSLRTSAHEQYF.

In its sample, this clone was seen once. V and J are TRBV19 and TRBJ1-4; D is unclear. Germline assignment: CDR1 LNHDA and CDR2 SQIVND (reference sequence). This CDR3 has 13 residues. The V end was cut by 6 bases, the J end by 3 bases, with 8 bases between. CDR3 residues: CASSLQSNEKLFF. CDR3 coding DNA: TGTGCCAGTAGCTTGCAGTCTAATGAAAAACTGTTTTTT.

As concerns this clone: Other DNA sequences in the sample encode the same CDR3. This sequence joins TRBV19 and TRBJ1-2; unclear D gene. Germline CDR1 LNHDA, CDR2 SQIVND (reference sequence). CDR3 length: 14 residues. V was pared by 2 bases and J by 4 bases, with 11 bases between. This CDR3 reads CASSIPGGTYGYTF. The DNA for the CDR3 is TGTGCCAGTAGTATACCGGGCGGAACCTATGGCTACACCTTC.

The genes are TRBV28 and TRBJ2-3; unclear D gene. The V gene lost 4 bases and the J gene lost 4 bases, with 3 bases spanning the gap. The CDR3 length is 11 residues. Germline-derived CDR1 and CDR2 are MDHEN and SYDVKM. CDR3 DNA: TGTGCCAGCAGTTCCCCAGATACGCAGTATTTT. This sequence encodes CASSSPDTQYF.

This chain uses TRBV30 with TRBJ1-6; D not resolved. CDR1 is GTSNPN, CDR2 SVGIG, per germline (reference sequence). V shed 0 bases and J shed 7 bases, with 4 bases lying between them. CDR3 length equals 12 residues. CDR3 nucleotides: TGTGCCTGGAGTGTATGGAATTCACCCCTCCACTTT. Its protein is CAWSVWNSPLHF.

The genes are TRBV29-1 and TRBJ2-1; possible D gene TRBD1, 5 bases. This CDR3 has 12 amino acids. Trimming pared 3 bases from V and 7 bases from J, leaving 10 bases between. Germline V gene sequence: CDR1 SQVTM, CDR2 ANQGSEA. The chain's CDR3 is CSVEGRDNEQFF. The CDR3 DNA reads as TGCAGCGTTGAGGGCAGGGATAATGAGCAGTTCTTC.